The rows below give T cell receptor beta chains drawn from one sample of a study of blood T cell repertoires in COVID-19. Measured with immunoSEQ multiplex PCR; TCRdb has only the in-frame clones, and not every one. In the table there are roughly 380,000 clones, about 91% of which are singletons. Source material: peripheral blood. The origin of the receptors is a woman between 40 and 50 years old with COVID-19, enrolled during active disease. CDR3s include the opening cysteine and the closing phenylalanine or tryptophan. The D gene is left open where the match is weak. The size field is filled for only some rows; it gives once, few, many or a size class.

J gene: TRBJ1-2
D gene: NA
clone size: once
V gene: TRBV12-5
CDR3 DNA: TGTGCTAGTGGCTCTCACGGCGCAGGGGGCTACACCTTC
CDR3 protein: CASGSHGAGGYTF

J gene: TRBJ1-3
D gene: TRBD1
clone size: NA
V gene: TRBV6-5
CDR3 DNA: TGTGCCAGCAGTACAGGGGGCTCTGGAAACACCATATATTTT
CDR3 protein: CASSTGGSGNTIYF

J gene: TRBJ1-4
D gene: NA
clone size: NA
V gene: TRBV3-1/TRBV3-2
CDR3 DNA: TGTGCCAGCAGCCAAGATCCGGGAGGAGGTGAAAAACTGTTTTTT
CDR3 protein: CASSQDPGGGEKLFF

J gene: TRBJ1-1
D gene: NA
clone size: NA
V gene: TRBV5-6
CDR3 DNA: TGTGCCAGCAGCTTGAGTCAACTTCCAAATGAAGCTTTCTTT
CDR3 protein: CASSLSQLPNEAFF

J gene: TRBJ1-5
D gene: TRBD1
clone size: NA
V gene: TRBV28
CDR3 DNA: TGTGCCAGCAGGGTTACCGACAGGGTTAGCAATCAGCCCCAGCATTTT
CDR3 protein: CASRVTDRVSNQPQHF

J gene: TRBJ2-7
D gene: TRBD1
clone size: few
V gene: TRBV7-9
CDR3 DNA: TGTGCCAGCAGCCCGGGACAGGGGGTTTACGAGCAGTACTTC
CDR3 protein: CASSPGQGVYEQYF

J gene: TRBJ1-4
D gene: NA
clone size: NA
V gene: TRBV28
CDR3 DNA: TGTGCCAGCAGTTTACAGGGGAAGGATGAAAAACTGTTTTTT
CDR3 protein: CASSLQGKDEKLFF

J gene: TRBJ2-5
D gene: TRBD2
clone size: NA
V gene: TRBV6-2/TRBV6-3
CDR3 DNA: TGTGCCAGCAGCCTACTAGCGGAAGAGACCCAGTACTTC
CDR3 protein: CASSLLAEETQYF

J gene: TRBJ1-4
D gene: TRBD1
clone size: NA
V gene: TRBV18
CDR3 DNA: TGTGCCAGCTCACCAAGGACAGGTCATAATGAAAAACTGTTTTTT
CDR3 protein: CASSPRTGHNEKLFF

J gene: TRBJ2-7
D gene: NA
clone size: NA
V gene: TRBV9
CDR3 DNA: TGTGCCAGCAGCGACCCCGGGGGGCGTAGGGACGAGCAGTACTTC
CDR3 protein: CASSDPGGRRDEQYF

J gene: TRBJ1-3
D gene: NA
clone size: NA
V gene: TRBV7-9
CDR3 DNA: TGTGCCAGCAGCTCCTCGATGGGGGCAGGGACCTCTGGAAACACCATATATTTT
CDR3 protein: CASSSSMGAGTSGNTIYF

J gene: TRBJ1-2
D gene: NA
clone size: NA
V gene: TRBV30
CDR3 DNA: TGTGCCTGGAGGGACGTAGGAGGAGAGAGCTATGGCTACACCTTC
CDR3 protein: CAWRDVGGESYGYTF

J gene: TRBJ1-6
D gene: NA
clone size: once
V gene: TRBV27
CDR3 DNA: TGTGCCAGCAGTTTTGGGGGCCTGAGACCCCTCCACTTT
CDR3 protein: CASSFGGLRPLHF

J gene: TRBJ1-6
D gene: NA
clone size: NA
V gene: TRBV28
CDR3 DNA: TGTGCCGGCCAATTCCTCAGGGGCATTAGCTCCTATAATTCACCCCTCCACTTT
CDR3 protein: CAGQFLRGISSYNSPLHF

J gene: TRBJ1-4
D gene: NA
clone size: NA
V gene: TRBV7-8
CDR3 DNA: TGTGCCAGCAGCCCCAATCAGGGTGGAACTAATGAAAAACTGTTTTTT
CDR3 protein: CASSPNQGGTNEKLFF

J gene: TRBJ2-2
D gene: NA
clone size: few
V gene: TRBV2
CDR3 DNA: TGTGCCAGCAGTGAAGGGGGTAGTAGGGGCCGCACCGGGGAGCTGTTTTTT
CDR3 protein: CASSEGGSRGRTGELFF

J gene: TRBJ1-1
D gene: NA
clone size: once
V gene: TRBV4-1
CDR3 DNA: TGCGCCAGCAGTCGCTTCAGGGGTTGGAACACTGAAGCTTTCTTT
CDR3 protein: CASSRFRGWNTEAFF

J gene: TRBJ2-7
D gene: TRBD2
clone size: NA
V gene: TRBV5-1
CDR3 DNA: TGCGCCAGCAGCACCGGGACTAGCGCATCCCAAACCTACGAGCAGTACTTC
CDR3 protein: CASSTGTSASQTYEQYF

J gene: TRBJ1-1
D gene: TRBD1
clone size: once
V gene: TRBV27
CDR3 DNA: TGTGCCAGCAGTTTATCGAAAGGACAGGGGAGGGATGAAGCTTTCTTT
CDR3 protein: CASSLSKGQGRDEAFF

J gene: TRBJ1-1
D gene: NA
clone size: NA
V gene: TRBV7-9
CDR3 DNA: TGTGCCAGCAGCCCCACGACGGGATCTCAGAACACTGAAGCTTTCTTT
CDR3 protein: CASSPTTGSQNTEAFF

J gene: TRBJ1-5
D gene: NA
clone size: few
V gene: TRBV6-5
CDR3 DNA: TGTGCCAGCAGTCCTAGGTTGAGAAGTCAGCCCCAGCATTTT
CDR3 protein: CASSPRLRSQPQHF

J gene: TRBJ1-5
D gene: NA
clone size: NA
V gene: TRBV19
CDR3 DNA: TGTGCCAGTAGTATGAAACCTCTAAGCAATCAGCCCCAGCATTTT
CDR3 protein: CASSMKPLSNQPQHF

J gene: TRBJ2-3
D gene: NA
clone size: NA
V gene: TRBV7-8
CDR3 DNA: TGTGCCAGCAGGGAGCGGACGGGCTGGCATACGCAGTATTTT
CDR3 protein: CASRERTGWHTQYF

J gene: TRBJ1-1
D gene: NA
clone size: NA
V gene: TRBV18
CDR3 DNA: TGTGCCAGCTCACCCCGGGACACTGAAGCTTTCTTT
CDR3 protein: CASSPRDTEAFF

J gene: TRBJ1-2
D gene: TRBD1
clone size: NA
V gene: TRBV28
CDR3 DNA: TGTGCCAGCACACAGGGGGTCAACTATGGCTACACCTTC
CDR3 protein: CASTQGVNYGYTF

J gene: TRBJ2-3
D gene: TRBD2
clone size: NA
V gene: TRBV24-1
CDR3 DNA: TGTGCCACCAGTGGGACTAGCGGGGGTAGCACAGATACGCAGTATTTT
CDR3 protein: CATSGTSGGSTDTQYF

J gene: TRBJ1-1
D gene: TRBD1
clone size: NA
V gene: TRBV28
CDR3 DNA: TGTGCCAGCAGTCTTTCAGGGGGGAGCACTGAAGCTTTCTTT
CDR3 protein: CASSLSGGSTEAFF

J gene: TRBJ1-1
D gene: NA
clone size: NA
V gene: TRBV19
CDR3 DNA: TGTGCCAGTACCCGGAGTGGTTTCGAGAACACTGAAGCTTTCTTT
CDR3 protein: CASTRSGFENTEAFF

J gene: TRBJ1-1
D gene: NA
clone size: NA
V gene: TRBV6-6
CDR3 DNA: TGTGCCAGCAGTTACAAGACAGTTACTTTAGAGGCTTTCTTT
CDR3 protein: CASSYKTVTLEAFF

J gene: TRBJ2-1
D gene: NA
clone size: once
V gene: TRBV7-2
CDR3 DNA: TGTGCCAGCAGCTTTATGGCGGTCTACAATGAGCAGTTCTTC
CDR3 protein: CASSFMAVYNEQFF

J gene: TRBJ2-1
D gene: TRBD2
clone size: NA
V gene: TRBV5-1
CDR3 DNA: TGCGCCAGCAGCTTTGAGCTAGCGGGGGCCTACAATGAGCAGTTCTTC
CDR3 protein: CASSFELAGAYNEQFF

J gene: TRBJ2-1
D gene: TRBD2
clone size: NA
V gene: TRBV18
CDR3 DNA: TGTGCCAGCTCACCACTTGCGACTAGCGGATACAATGAGCAGTTCTTC
CDR3 protein: CASSPLATSGYNEQFF

J gene: TRBJ1-5
D gene: TRBD1
clone size: once
V gene: TRBV28
CDR3 DNA: TGTGCCAGCAGTTTAAGGGCAGGGGGCTGGAGCAATCAGCCCCAGCATTTT
CDR3 protein: CASSLRAGGWSNQPQHF

J gene: TRBJ2-7
D gene: TRBD2
clone size: NA
V gene: TRBV6-6
CDR3 DNA: TGTGCCAGCAGTGAGTTAGCGGGACCGGGGGAGCAGTACTTC
CDR3 protein: CASSELAGPGEQYF

J gene: TRBJ2-2
D gene: TRBD2
clone size: NA
V gene: TRBV7-9
CDR3 DNA: TGTGCCAGCAGCCCACCCGGACTAGCGGGAGGACTCACCGGGGAGCTGTTTTTT
CDR3 protein: CASSPPGLAGGLTGELFF

J gene: TRBJ1-1
D gene: NA
clone size: NA
V gene: TRBV6-5
CDR3 DNA: TGTGCCAGCACCCCTCTCGGGGGGCAGGGTGAAGCTTTCTTT
CDR3 protein: CASTPLGGQGEAFF

J gene: TRBJ1-1
D gene: NA
clone size: NA
V gene: TRBV7-2
CDR3 DNA: TGTGCCAGCAGCTTAGCACGCCCAGACACTGAAGCTTTCTTT
CDR3 protein: CASSLARPDTEAFF

J gene: TRBJ1-1
D gene: NA
clone size: NA
V gene: TRBV28
CDR3 DNA: TGTGCCAGCAGTTTGGCGGGTGCGGGGAACACTGAAGCTTTCTTT
CDR3 protein: CASSLAGAGNTEAFF

J gene: TRBJ2-1
D gene: TRBD2
clone size: NA
V gene: TRBV7-9
CDR3 DNA: TGTGCCAGCAGCTTAGGGTACGGGGGGACCTACAATGAGCAGTTCTTC
CDR3 protein: CASSLGYGGTYNEQFF

J gene: TRBJ1-1
D gene: TRBD1
clone size: NA
V gene: TRBV5-1
CDR3 DNA: TGCGCCAGCAGCTTGGAGTGGCCAGGGGGCAACACTGAAGCTTTCTTT
CDR3 protein: CASSLEWPGGNTEAFF

J gene: TRBJ2-7
D gene: NA
clone size: NA
V gene: TRBV5-4
CDR3 DNA: TGTGCCAGCAGCTCCCCCACTCCGCCGGACAGCGAGCAGTACTTC
CDR3 protein: CASSSPTPPDSEQYF

J gene: TRBJ2-2
D gene: TRBD2
clone size: NA
V gene: TRBV11-3
CDR3 DNA: TGTGCCAGCAGCTTAGTTTCCCTAGCGGGAGGCACCGGGGAGCTGTTTTTT
CDR3 protein: CASSLVSLAGGTGELFF

J gene: TRBJ1-3
D gene: NA
clone size: NA
V gene: TRBV7-2
CDR3 DNA: TGTGCCAGCGGAGTGGGGCATGGAAACACCATATATTTT
CDR3 protein: CASGVGHGNTIYF

J gene: TRBJ2-1
D gene: NA
clone size: NA
V gene: TRBV6-6
CDR3 DNA: TGTGCCAGCAGCCCGACTTTTTACAATGAGCAGTTCTTC
CDR3 protein: CASSPTFYNEQFF

J gene: TRBJ2-3
D gene: TRBD1
clone size: once
V gene: TRBV5-4
CDR3 DNA: TGTGCCAGCAGCTTGGTGGGGGACAGGGGCACAGATACGCAGTATTTT
CDR3 protein: CASSLVGDRGTDTQYF

J gene: TRBJ2-7
D gene: NA
clone size: NA
V gene: TRBV28
CDR3 DNA: TGTGCCAGCAGCCGGGACACGTCCTACGAGCAGTACTTC
CDR3 protein: CASSRDTSYEQYF

J gene: TRBJ1-2
D gene: TRBD1
clone size: few
V gene: TRBV7-8
CDR3 DNA: TGTGCCAGCAGCTTAGAGGACAGGGGAGGACCGCCGAACTATGGCTACACCTTC
CDR3 protein: CASSLEDRGGPPNYGYTF

J gene: TRBJ1-2
D gene: NA
clone size: NA
V gene: TRBV28
CDR3 DNA: TGTGCCAGCAGTTCGTTTGGCTACACCTTC
CDR3 protein: CASSSFGYTF

J gene: TRBJ2-1
D gene: TRBD2
clone size: NA
V gene: TRBV6-5
CDR3 DNA: TGTGCCAGCAGTTACTACGGGACTAGCAGCTACAATGAGCAGTTCTTC
CDR3 protein: CASSYYGTSSYNEQFF

J gene: TRBJ1-1
D gene: NA
clone size: NA
V gene: TRBV7-6
CDR3 DNA: TGTGCCAGCAGCTTAGCGCGCGGAGGATCGAACACTGAAGCTTTCTTT
CDR3 protein: CASSLARGGSNTEAFF

J gene: TRBJ2-7
D gene: TRBD1
clone size: few
V gene: TRBV24-1
CDR3 DNA: TGTGCCACCAGTGGCTCCGGGACAGGGAGCGGGTACGAGCAGTACTTC
CDR3 protein: CATSGSGTGSGYEQYF

J gene: TRBJ2-3
D gene: NA
clone size: NA
V gene: TRBV6-1
CDR3 DNA: TGTGCCAGCAGTGAAGTGGTGACAGGATTCGGCCCAGATACGCAGTATTTT
CDR3 protein: CASSEVVTGFGPDTQYF